A single sample is the source of the 8 T cell receptor beta chains below, sequenced in a study of regulatory T cells in long-lasting Graves disease. Time point meaning: newly diagnosed GD, antithyroid drugs for less than 3 months. PBMC RNA served as the TCR library source. CDR3 regions were amplified by Arm-PCR using iRepertoire HTBI primers to build TCR beta libraries. TCRdb itself ran the multiplex PCR reads through MiXCR, one entry per CDR3 protein. Here the sample spans fewer than 650,000 distinct CDR3 sequences, roughly 16% being singletons. The sample also formed part of further work on T cells in Graves' hyperthyroidism and ophthalmopathy.

The specimen comprised peripheral blood mononuclear cells (PBMCs), sampled at new diagnosis, from a patient treated with antithyroid drugs. These TCRs come from a woman in her 30s with Graves disease.

The gene calls are TRBV6-1 and TRBJ1-6, with a tentative D call TRBD1 (6 bases). V shed 5 bases and J shed 7 bases, with 12 bases lying between them. There are 14 residues in the CDR3. Germline V gene sequence: CDR1 MNHNS, CDR2 SASEGT. CDR3 nucleotide sequence: TGTGCCAGCAGTAAAGGACAGAAAAATTCACCCCTCCACTTT. The encoded protein is CASSKGQKNSPLHF.

This clonotype was recorded many times. The V call is TRBV10-3, the J call TRBJ2-3; TRBD2 matches 11 bases. The CDR3 runs to 16 residues. V shed 6 bases and J 4 bases; nucleotides not matched to a gene: 9. Germline V lookup: CDR1 ENHRY, CDR2 SYGVKD. CDR3 residues: CAISAKTSGTADTQYF. CDR3 DNA: TGTGCCATCAGCGCGAAGACTAGCGGGACGGCAGATACGCAGTATTTT.

With respect to this clonotype: This sequence may be a read error, since a much larger clone differs from it by one base. V usage is TRBV10-3 and J usage is TRBJ2-3; TRBD2 is a possible D gene (6 bases). Trimming took off 5 bases at V and 11 bases at J, with 26 bases between the two ends. Looked up from germline, CDR1 is ENHRY and CDR2 is SYGVKD. The CDR3 covers 16 residues. CDR3 amino acids: CAISTVGGAPTAEQYF. The CDR3 DNA reads TGTGCCATCAGTACCGTTGGAGGGGCCCCTACAGCGGAGCAGTATTTT.

The sample holds many counts of this clonotype. The chain uses TRBV2 and TRBJ1-3, with unresolved D. Trimming stripped 9 bases from V and 1 base from J, with 10 bases between. The germline gives CDR1 SNHLY, CDR2 FYNNEI. The CDR3 is made up of 13 amino acids. In DNA form, the CDR3 reads TGTGCCAGACTACAGCCATCTGGAAACACCATATATTTT. It encodes CARLQPSGNTIYF.

The sample holds a few counts of this clonotype. The V and J genes are TRBV18 and TRBJ2-3, with a weak D call TRBD2 (5 bases). Per germline, CDR1 KGHSH and CDR2 LQKENI. This CDR3 region has 16 residues. The V end lost 3 bases, the J end lost 3 bases, and 16 bases lay between the germline ends. The CDR3, as DNA: TGTGCCAGCTCACCGTTGGACTCTATTCAGACAGATACGCAGTATTTT. Its protein product is CASSPLDSIQTDTQYF.

This clonotype was counted a few times. The V and J genes are TRBV18 and TRBJ2-7; a weak D match, TRBD1 (6 bases). Germline V gene data show CDR1 as KGHSH and CDR2 as LQKENI. V dropped 6 bases and J dropped 0 bases, with 15 bases sitting between them. This CDR3 spans 15 amino acids. CDR3 loop: CASSGLRGSSYEQYF. The CDR3 DNA reads TGTGCCAGCTCGGGGCTTAGGGGGAGCTCCTACGAGCAGTACTTC.

The V and J genes are TRBV6-1 and TRBJ2-7; D is possibly TRBD2 (5 bases). From germline, CDR1 is MNHNS and CDR2 SASEGT. This CDR3 spans 11 amino acids. The V and J ends lost 7 bases and 3 bases respectively, with 7 bases between them. The CDR3 is CASNDYYEQYF. CDR3 bases: TGTGCCAGCAATGACTACTACGAGCAGTACTTC.

This clonotype was counted ten times or more. The chain combines TRBV7-8 with TRBJ2-3, with a weak D call TRBD2 (5 bases). The germline gives CDR1 SGHVS, CDR2 FQNEAQ. V lost 1 base and J 0 bases, leaving 20 bases between the germline ends. The CDR3 runs 19 residues. DNA for the CDR3: TGTGCCAGCAGCTTAGAGGTTTTTATGAGGGTGTCTAGCACAGATACGCAGTATTTT. It is translated as CASSLEVFMRVSSTDTQYF.